The clone carrying this T cell receptor beta chain was recorded once. Its cognate antigen is unknown. Only in-frame clones appear in the TCRdb table, and some are missing; sequencing was by immunoSEQ multiplex PCR. The data contain around 25,000 clones, more than 65% of them singletons. The data belong to a study of CD4 T cells in relation to SARS-CoV-2 and coronaviruses. The unexposed donors gave CD4+ T cells in about 2011-2019, prior to COVID-19. After roughly ten days of culture, CD4+ T cells were isolated. Cells permitting, SARS-CoV-2 S/N and four cold-coronavirus spikes were tested on unexposed-donor CD4+ T cells. On days 3 and 7, cultures got half fresh IL-2 medium. The sample consisted of CD4+ T cells from PBMCs, cultured in vitro. This sequence was found in a human donor in good health.

Here the CDR3 DNA reads TGTGCCAGCAGCTTAGACTTGGACAGGGGGCGCATCACCTTC. Protein product: CASSLDLDRGRITF. The rearrangement joins TRBV11-2 to TRBJ1-2, with 11 bases identical to TRBD1. Germline loops: CDR1 SGHAT, CDR2 FQNNGV. V lost 0 bases to trimming and J lost 13 bases; unmatched junction nucleotides: 7. This CDR3 is 14 amino acids long.